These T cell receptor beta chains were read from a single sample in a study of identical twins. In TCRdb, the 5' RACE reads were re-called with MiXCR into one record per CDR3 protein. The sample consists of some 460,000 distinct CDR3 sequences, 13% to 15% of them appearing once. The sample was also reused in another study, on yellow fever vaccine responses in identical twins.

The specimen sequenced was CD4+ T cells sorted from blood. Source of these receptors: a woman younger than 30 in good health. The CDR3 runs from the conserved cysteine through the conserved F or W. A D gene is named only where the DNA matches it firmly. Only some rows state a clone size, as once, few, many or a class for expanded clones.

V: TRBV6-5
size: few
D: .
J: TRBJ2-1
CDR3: CASSYSGLRKGGNEQFF
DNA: TGTGCCAGCAGTTACTCGGGCCTCCGAAAGGGGGGCAATGAGCAGTTCTTC

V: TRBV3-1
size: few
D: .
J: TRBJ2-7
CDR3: CASSQASGDEQYF
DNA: TGTGCCAGCAGCCAGGCCTCGGGGGACGAGCAGTACTTC

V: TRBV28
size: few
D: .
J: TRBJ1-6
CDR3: CASSLGIVPLTYNSPLHF
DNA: TGTGCCAGCAGTTTGGGAATTGTCCCCTTGACCTATAATTCACCCCTCCACTTT

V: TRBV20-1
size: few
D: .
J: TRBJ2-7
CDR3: CSARAPRVSYEQYF
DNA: TGCAGTGCTAGAGCCCCCCGCGTCTCCTACGAGCAGTACTTC

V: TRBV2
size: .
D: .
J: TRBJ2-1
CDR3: CASGRSSYNEQFF
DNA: TGTGCCAGCGGACGTAGCTCCTACAATGAGCAGTTCTTC

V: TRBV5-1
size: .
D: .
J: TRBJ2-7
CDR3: CASSSSGTPTGEQYF
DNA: TGCGCCAGCAGCTCTTCCGGGACCCCGACGGGCGAGCAGTACTTC

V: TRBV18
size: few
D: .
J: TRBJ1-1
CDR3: CASSPTDGNTEAFF
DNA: TGTGCCAGCTCACCAACTGACGGGAACACTGAAGCTTTCTTT

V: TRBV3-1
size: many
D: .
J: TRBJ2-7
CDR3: CASSLRDPRDEQYF
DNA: TGTGCCAGCAGCCTCCGGGATCCAAGGGACGAGCAGTACTTC

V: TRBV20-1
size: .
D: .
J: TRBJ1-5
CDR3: CSASPELGQPQHF
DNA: TGCAGTGCTAGTCCGGAATTGGGTCAGCCCCAGCATTTT

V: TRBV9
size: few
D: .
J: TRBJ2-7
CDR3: CASSVGSGVGSYEQYF
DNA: TGTGCCAGCAGCGTAGGCTCGGGGGTGGGCTCCTACGAGCAGTACTTC

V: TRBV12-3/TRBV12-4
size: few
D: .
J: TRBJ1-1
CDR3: CASSYKPPGTEAFF
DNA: TGTGCCAGCAGTTACAAACCTCCGGGCACTGAAGCTTTCTTT

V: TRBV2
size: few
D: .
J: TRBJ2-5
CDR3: CASRYYQETQYF
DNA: TGTGCCAGCAGGTACTACCAAGAGACCCAGTACTTC

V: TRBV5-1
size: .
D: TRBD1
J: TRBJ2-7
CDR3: CASSLTGASPYEQYF
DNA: TGCGCCAGCAGCTTAACAGGGGCGTCTCCCTACGAGCAGTACTTC

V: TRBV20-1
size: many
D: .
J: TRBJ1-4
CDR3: CSARPPYRVTNEKLFF
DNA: TGCAGTGCTAGGCCACCTTACAGGGTGACTAATGAAAAACTGTTTTTT

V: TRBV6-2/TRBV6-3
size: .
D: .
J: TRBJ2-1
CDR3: CASSSPSLKWQSYNEQFF
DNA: TGTGCCAGCAGTTCCCCGAGCCTGAAGTGGCAATCGTACAATGAGCAGTTCTTC

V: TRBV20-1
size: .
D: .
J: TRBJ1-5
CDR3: CSARSPASNQPQHF
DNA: TGCAGTGCTAGAAGTCCGGCTAGCAATCAGCCCCAGCATTTT

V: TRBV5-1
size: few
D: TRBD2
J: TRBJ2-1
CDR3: CASSLIRGAYNEQFF
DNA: TGCGCCAGCAGCTTGATTCGGGGGGCCTACAATGAGCAGTTCTTC